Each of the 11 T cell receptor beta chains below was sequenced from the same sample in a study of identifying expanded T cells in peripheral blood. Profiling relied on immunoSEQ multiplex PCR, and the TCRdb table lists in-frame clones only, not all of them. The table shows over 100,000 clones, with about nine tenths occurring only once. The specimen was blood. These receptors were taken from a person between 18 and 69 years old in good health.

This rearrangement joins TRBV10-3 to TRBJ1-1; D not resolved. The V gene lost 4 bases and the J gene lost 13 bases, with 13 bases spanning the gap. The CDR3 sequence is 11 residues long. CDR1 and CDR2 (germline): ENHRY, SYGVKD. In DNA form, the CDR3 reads TGTGCCATCAGTGGAGAAGGTACGATTTTCTTT. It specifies CAISGEGTIFF.

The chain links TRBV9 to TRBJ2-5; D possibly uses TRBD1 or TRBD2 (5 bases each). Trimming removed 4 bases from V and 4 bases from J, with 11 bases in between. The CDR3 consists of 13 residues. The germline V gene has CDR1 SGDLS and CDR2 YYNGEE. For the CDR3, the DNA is TGTGCCAGCAGCAAGGGACCGGCAGAGACCCAGTACTTC. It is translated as CASSKGPAETQYF.

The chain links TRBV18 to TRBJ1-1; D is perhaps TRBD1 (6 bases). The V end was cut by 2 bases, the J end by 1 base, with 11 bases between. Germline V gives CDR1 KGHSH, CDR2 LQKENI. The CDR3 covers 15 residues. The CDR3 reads CASSPVGQKNTEAFF. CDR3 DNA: TGTGCCAGCTCACCAGTTGGACAGAAGAACACTGAAGCTTTCTTT. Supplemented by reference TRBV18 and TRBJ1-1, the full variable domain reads NAGVMQNPRHLVRRRGQEARLRCSPMKGHSHVYWYRQLPEEGLKFMVYLQKENIIDESGMPKERFSAEFPKEGPSILRIQQVVRGDSAAYFCASSPVGQKNTEAFFGQGTRLTVV.

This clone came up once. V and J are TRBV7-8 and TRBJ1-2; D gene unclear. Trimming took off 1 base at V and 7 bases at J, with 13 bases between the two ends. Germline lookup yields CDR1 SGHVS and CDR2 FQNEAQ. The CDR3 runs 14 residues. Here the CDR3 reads CASSLVRRSFGYTF. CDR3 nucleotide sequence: TGTGCCAGCAGCTTAGTCAGGAGGTCCTTTGGCTACACCTTC.

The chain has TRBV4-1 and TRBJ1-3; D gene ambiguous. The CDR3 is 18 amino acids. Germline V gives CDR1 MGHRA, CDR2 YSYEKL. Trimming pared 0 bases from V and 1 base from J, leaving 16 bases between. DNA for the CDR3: TGCGCCAGCAGCCAAGAGGCGGTTGGGGTGGGATCTGGAAACACCATATATTTT. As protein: CASSQEAVGVGSGNTIYF.

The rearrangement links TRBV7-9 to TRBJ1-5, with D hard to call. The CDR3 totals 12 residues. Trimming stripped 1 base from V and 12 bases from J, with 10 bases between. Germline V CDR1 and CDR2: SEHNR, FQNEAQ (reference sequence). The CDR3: CASSLDAGIQHF. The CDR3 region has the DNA TGTGCCAGCAGCTTAGACGCCGGGATCCAGCATTTT.

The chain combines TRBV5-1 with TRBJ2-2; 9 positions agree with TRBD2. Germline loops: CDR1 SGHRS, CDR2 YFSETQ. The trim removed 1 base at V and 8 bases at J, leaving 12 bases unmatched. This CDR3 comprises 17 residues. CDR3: CASSLTPPSGIPGELFF. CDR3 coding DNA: TGCGCCAGCAGCTTGACTCCTCCTAGCGGGATCCCAGGGGAGCTGTTTTTT.

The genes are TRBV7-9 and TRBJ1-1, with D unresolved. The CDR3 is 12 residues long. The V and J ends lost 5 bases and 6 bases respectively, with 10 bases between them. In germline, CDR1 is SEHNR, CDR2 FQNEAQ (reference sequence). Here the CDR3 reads CASSAGRAEAFF. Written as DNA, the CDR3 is TGTGCCAGCAGCGCAGGCCGCGCTGAAGCTTTCTTT.

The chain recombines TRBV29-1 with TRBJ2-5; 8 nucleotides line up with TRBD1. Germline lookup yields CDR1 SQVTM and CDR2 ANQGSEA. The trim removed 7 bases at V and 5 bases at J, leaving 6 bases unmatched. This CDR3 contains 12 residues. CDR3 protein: CSGRQGRETQYF. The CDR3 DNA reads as TGCAGCGGACGACAGGGGCGGGAGACCCAGTACTTC.

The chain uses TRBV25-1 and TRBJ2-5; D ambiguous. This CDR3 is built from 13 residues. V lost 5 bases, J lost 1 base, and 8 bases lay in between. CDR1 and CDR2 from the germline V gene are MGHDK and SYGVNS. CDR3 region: CASSRHPQETQYF. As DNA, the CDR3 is TGTGCCAGCAGTCGACATCCCCAAGAGACCCAGTACTTC.

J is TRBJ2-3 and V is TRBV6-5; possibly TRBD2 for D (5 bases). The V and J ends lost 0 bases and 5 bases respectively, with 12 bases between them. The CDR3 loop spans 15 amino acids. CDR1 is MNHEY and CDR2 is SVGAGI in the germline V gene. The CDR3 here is CASSYSRGSRDTQYF. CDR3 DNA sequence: TGTGCCAGCAGTTACTCGAGAGGGTCGCGAGATACGCAGTATTTT.